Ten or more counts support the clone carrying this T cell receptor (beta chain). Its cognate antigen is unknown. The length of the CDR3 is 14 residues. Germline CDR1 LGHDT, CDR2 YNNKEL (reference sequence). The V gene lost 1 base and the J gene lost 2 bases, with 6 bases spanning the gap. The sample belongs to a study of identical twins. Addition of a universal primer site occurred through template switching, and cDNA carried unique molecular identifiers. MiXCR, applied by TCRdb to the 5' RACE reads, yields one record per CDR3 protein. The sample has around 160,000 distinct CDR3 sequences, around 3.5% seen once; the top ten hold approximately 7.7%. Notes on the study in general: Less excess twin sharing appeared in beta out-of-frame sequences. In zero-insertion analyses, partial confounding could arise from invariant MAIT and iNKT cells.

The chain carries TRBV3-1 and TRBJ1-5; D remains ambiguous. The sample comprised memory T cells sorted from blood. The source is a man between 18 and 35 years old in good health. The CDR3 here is CASSQAVGNQPQHF. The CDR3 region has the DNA TGTGCCAGCAGCCAAGCTGTAGGCAATCAGCCCCAGCATTTT.